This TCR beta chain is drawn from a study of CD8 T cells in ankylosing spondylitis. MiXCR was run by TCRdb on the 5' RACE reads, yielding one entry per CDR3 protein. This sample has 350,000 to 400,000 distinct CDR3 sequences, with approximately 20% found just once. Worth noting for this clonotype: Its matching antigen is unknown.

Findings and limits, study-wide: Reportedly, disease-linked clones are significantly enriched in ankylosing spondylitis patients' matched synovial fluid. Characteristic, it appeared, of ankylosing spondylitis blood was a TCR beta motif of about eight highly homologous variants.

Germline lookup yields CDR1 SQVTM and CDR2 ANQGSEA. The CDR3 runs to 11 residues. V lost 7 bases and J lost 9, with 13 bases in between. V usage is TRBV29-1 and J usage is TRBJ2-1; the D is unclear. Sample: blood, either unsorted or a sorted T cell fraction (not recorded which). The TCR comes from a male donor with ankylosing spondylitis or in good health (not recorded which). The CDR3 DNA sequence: TGCAGCGCAGACTCCTGGGGTGAGCAGTTCTTC. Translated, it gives CSADSWGEQFF.